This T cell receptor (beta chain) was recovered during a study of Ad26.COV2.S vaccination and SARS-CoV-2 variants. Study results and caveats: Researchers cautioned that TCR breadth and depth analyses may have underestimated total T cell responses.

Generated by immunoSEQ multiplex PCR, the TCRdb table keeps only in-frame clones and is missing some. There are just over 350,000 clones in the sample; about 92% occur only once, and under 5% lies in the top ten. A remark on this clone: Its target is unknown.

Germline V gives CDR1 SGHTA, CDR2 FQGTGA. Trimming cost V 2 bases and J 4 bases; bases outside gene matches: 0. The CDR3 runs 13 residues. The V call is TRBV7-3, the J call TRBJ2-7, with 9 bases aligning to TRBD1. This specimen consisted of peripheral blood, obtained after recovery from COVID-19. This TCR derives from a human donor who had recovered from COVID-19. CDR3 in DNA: TGTGCCAGCAGCTTAGACAGGGGGTACGAGCAGTACTTC. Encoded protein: CASSLDRGYEQYF.